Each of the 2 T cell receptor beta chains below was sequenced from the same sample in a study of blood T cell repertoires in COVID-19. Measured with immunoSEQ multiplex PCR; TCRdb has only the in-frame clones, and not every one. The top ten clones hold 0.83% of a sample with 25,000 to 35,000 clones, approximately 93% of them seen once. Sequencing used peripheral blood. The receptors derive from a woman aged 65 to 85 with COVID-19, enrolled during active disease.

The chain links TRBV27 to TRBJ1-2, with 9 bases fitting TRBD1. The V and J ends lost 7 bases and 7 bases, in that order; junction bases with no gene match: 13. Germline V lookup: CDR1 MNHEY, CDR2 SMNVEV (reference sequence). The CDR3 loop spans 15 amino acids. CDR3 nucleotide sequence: TGTGCCAGCATCCCCCTCGGGACAGGGATGGGTGGCTACACCTTC. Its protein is CASIPLGTGMGGYTF.

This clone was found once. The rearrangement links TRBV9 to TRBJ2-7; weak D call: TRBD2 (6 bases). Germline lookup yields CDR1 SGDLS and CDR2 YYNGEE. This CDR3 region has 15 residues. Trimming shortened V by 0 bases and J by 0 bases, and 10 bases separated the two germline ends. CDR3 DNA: TGTGCCAGCAGCGTAGAGGCGGGGAGCTCCTACGAGCAGTACTTC. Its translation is CASSVEAGSSYEQYF.